The sequence of this T cell receptor (beta chain) was determined in a study of T cell responses to AZD1222 COVID-19 vaccine. Generated by immunoSEQ multiplex PCR, the TCRdb table keeps only in-frame clones and is missing some. The table records some 200,000 clones, roughly 92% of them present only once. Findings of the study overall: There were mostly white British donors and more females than males, and clonal diversity was possibly underestimated. Compared with day 0, the breadth and depth of the Spike-specific TCR repertoire rose significantly after two doses of AZD1222.

This clone was seen only once. As yet, its antigen is unknown. From germline, CDR1 is SGHDN and CDR2 FVKESK. V lost 6 bases to trimming and J lost 8 bases, with 39 bases between them. The CDR3 has 21 amino acids. The sequence was collected from an adult who received the AZD1222 COVID-19 vaccine. The rearrangement joins TRBV14 to TRBJ2-3, with D perhaps matching TRBD1 or TRBD2 (5 bases each). This specimen consisted of peripheral blood, obtained 28 days after the second AZD1222 dose. The CDR3 region is CASSHNLGENNKWGSGGTQYF. CDR3 DNA sequence: TGTGCCAGCAGTCACAATTTGGGGGAAAATAATAAATGGGGATCAGGCGGTACGCAGTATTTT.